The 11 T cell receptor beta chains in this list originate from one sample, sequenced in a study of CD8 T cells in ankylosing spondylitis. One entry per CDR3 protein results from TCRdb running MiXCR on the 5' RACE reads. The table lists approximately 260,000 distinct CDR3 sequences, roughly 18% of them singletons. The sample comprised blood, either unsorted or a sorted T cell fraction (not recorded which). These receptors all come from a male donor with ankylosing spondylitis or in good health (not recorded which).

Many counts were recorded for this clonotype. The chain links TRBV6-5 to TRBJ1-2; possibly TRBD1 for D (5 bases). Per the germline V gene, CDR1 is MNHEY and CDR2 is SVGAGI. CDR3 length: 14 amino acids. With 1 base removed from V and 4 bases from J, the gap between germline ends came to 10 bases. CDR3 amino acids: CASSYLQAGYGYTF. The CDR3 region has the DNA TGTGCCAGCAGTTACTTACAGGCAGGCTATGGCTACACCTTC.

In its sample, this clonotype was seen many times. The DNA of the CDR3 is TGTGCCAGCAAGTCCCCTGGGACAGAGGAACAAGAGACCCAGTACTTC. Translated, it gives CASKSPGTEEQETQYF. The J gene is TRBJ2-5, the V gene TRBV2, with 7 bases identical to TRBD1. CDR1 SNHLY and CDR2 FYNNEI come from the germline V gene. The CDR3 contains 16 residues. The J segment lost 2 bases and the V segment lost 7 bases, leaving 13 bases of the junction unmatched.

The table lists this clonotype with many counts. This chain joins TRBV12-3 or TRBV12-4 and TRBJ2-1; 8 bases map to TRBD2. This CDR3 region has 16 residues. V lost 5 bases to trimming and J lost 6 bases; unmatched junction nucleotides: 12. CDR3 bases: TGTGCCAGCAGTCCGTCGGGAGCGGGAGTTGGCAATGAGCAGTTCTTC. Protein: CASSPSGAGVGNEQFF.

A few counts support this clonotype. The V call is TRBV1, the J call TRBJ1-1. TRBV1 represents a pseudogene. The CDR3 is 14 amino acids. The CDR3 spells CTSSQGRPFAEAFF. CDR3 DNA sequence: TGCACCAGCAGCCAAGGACGGCCTTTCGCTGAAGCTTTCTTT.

J is TRBJ1-4 and V is TRBV4-1; D remains unclear. CDR3 size: 14 residues. From germline, CDR1 is MGHRA and CDR2 YSYEKL. The V end lost 0 bases, the J end lost 8 bases, and 10 bases lay between the germline ends. The CDR3 region has the DNA TGCGCCAGCAGCCAAGAACCAGTTTCCGAAAAACTGTTTTTT. Protein: CASSQEPVSEKLFF.

The V gene is TRBV12-3 or TRBV12-4, the J gene TRBJ2-3, with TRBD2 matching 9 bases. CDR3 length: 15 amino acids. V trimming: 4 bases; J trimming: 3 bases; junction bases outside the gene matches: 5. The CDR3 nucleotides are TGTGCCAGCAGTTGGCTAGCGGGAACTACAGATACGCAGTATTTT. Translation: CASSWLAGTTDTQYF.

V usage is TRBV5-1 and J usage is TRBJ2-7; possibly TRBD1 for D (6 bases). The ends were cut back, 4 bases at V and 2 bases at J, with 13 bases in the middle. Germline-derived CDR1 and CDR2 are SGHRS and YFSETQ. This CDR3 spans 14 amino acids. CDR3 nucleotides: TGCGCCAGCAGCGACGGGACACTTACCTACGAGCAGTACTTC. It is translated as CASSDGTLTYEQYF.

This clonotype was detected only a few times. The J gene is TRBJ1-5, the V gene TRBV7-9; 9 bases are shared with TRBD1. Germline V lookup: CDR1 SEHNR, CDR2 FQNEAQ (reference sequence). Losses at the gene ends were 0 bases for V and 5 bases for J; bases not matched to a gene: 5. The CDR3 runs to 16 residues. The DNA of the CDR3 is TGTGCCAGCAGCTTAGCGCTTCGACAGGGGGATCAGCCCCAGCATTTT. It translates to CASSLALRQGDQPQHF. The full variable domain, in which reference TRBV7-9 and TRBJ1-5 provide the parts outside the CDR3, is DTGVSQNPRHKITKRGQNVTFRCDPISEHNRLYWYRQTLGQGPEFLTYFQNEAQLEKSRLLSDRFSAERPKGSFSTLEIQRTEQGDSAMYLCASSLALRQGDQPQHFGDGTRLSIL.

The chain links TRBV10-3 to TRBJ2-7, with D maybe TRBD2 (7 bases). Germline CDR1 ENHRY, CDR2 SYGVKD. The CDR3 has 17 residues. Trimming shortened V by 2 bases and J by 0 bases, and 17 bases separated the two germline ends. CDR3 in amino acids: CAISEGGAGRYSYEQYF. The CDR3 DNA reads as TGTGCCATCAGTGAGGGGGGGGCGGGACGCTACTCCTACGAGCAGTACTTC.

V gene TRBV29-1 combines with J gene TRBJ1-1; D may be TRBD1 (5 bases). CDR1 SQVTM and CDR2 ANQGSEA come from the germline V gene. This CDR3 contains 13 residues. V gave up 7 bases and J gave up 6 bases, with 18 bases separating them. The CDR3 coding sequence is TGCAGCGCCCCCGGGCAGGGAACCCCTGAAGCTTTCTTT. This sequence encodes CSAPGQGTPEAFF.

The rearrangement links TRBV7-3 to TRBJ2-7; D may correspond to TRBD1 or TRBD2 (6 bases each). Germline-derived CDR1 and CDR2 are SGHTA and FQGTGA. CDR3 length: 15 amino acids. V was cut by 3 bases and J by 3 bases, with 15 bases left in between. The CDR3 spells CASSFAGGAGYEQYF. The CDR3 DNA follows: TGTGCCAGCAGCTTTGCCGGGGGCGCGGGCTACGAGCAGTACTTC.